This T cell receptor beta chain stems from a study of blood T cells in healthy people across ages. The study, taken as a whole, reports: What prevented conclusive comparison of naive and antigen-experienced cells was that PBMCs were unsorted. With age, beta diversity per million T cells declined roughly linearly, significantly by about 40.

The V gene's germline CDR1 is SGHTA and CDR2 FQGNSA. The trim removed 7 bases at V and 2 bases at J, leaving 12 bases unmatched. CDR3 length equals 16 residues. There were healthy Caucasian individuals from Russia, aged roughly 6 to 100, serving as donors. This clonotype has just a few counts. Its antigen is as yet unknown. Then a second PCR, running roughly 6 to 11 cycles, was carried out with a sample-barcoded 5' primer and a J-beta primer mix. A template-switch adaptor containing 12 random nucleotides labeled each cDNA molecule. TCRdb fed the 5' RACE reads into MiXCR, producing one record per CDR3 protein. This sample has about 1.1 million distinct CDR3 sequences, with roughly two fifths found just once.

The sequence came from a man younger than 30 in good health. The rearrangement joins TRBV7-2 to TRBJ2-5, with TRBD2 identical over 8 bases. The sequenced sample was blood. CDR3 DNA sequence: TGTGCCAGCACCACTACCCTACTAGCGGCTCAAGAGACCCAGTACTTC. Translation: CASTTTLLAAQETQYF.